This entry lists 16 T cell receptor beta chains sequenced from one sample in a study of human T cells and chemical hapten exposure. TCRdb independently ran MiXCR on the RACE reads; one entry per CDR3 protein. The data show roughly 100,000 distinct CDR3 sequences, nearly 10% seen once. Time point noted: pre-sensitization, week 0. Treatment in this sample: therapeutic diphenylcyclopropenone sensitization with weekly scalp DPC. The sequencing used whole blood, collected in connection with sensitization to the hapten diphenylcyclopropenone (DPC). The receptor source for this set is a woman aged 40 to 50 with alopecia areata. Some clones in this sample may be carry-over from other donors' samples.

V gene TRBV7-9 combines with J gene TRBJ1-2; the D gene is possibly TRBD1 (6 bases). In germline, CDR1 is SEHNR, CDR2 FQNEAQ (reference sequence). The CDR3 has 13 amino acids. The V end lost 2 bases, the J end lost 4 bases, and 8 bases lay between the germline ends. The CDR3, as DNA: TGTGCCAGCAGCTTAACAGGGATCTATGGCTACACCTTC. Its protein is CASSLTGIYGYTF. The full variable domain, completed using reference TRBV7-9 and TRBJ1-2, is DTGVSQNPRHKITKRGQNVTFRCDPISEHNRLYWYRQTLGQGPEFLTYFQNEAQLEKSRLLSDRFSAERPKGSFSTLEIQRTEQGDSAMYLCASSLTGIYGYTFGSGTRLTVV.

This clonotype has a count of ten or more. CDR3 sequence (DNA): TGTGCCAGCAGCTTAGAGGGCCAACCCAACATTCAGTACTTC. Its protein is CASSLEGQPNIQYF. The chain uses TRBV7-2 and TRBJ2-4, with unresolved D. Looked up from germline, CDR1 is SGHTA and CDR2 is FQGNSA. The V and J ends lost 1 base and 7 bases respectively, with 11 bases between them. The CDR3 length is 14 residues.

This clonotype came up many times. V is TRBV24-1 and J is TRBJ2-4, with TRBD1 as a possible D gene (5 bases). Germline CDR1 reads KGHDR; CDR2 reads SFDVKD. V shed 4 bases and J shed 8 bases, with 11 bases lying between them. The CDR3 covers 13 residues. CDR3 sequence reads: CATSDLTDDIQYF. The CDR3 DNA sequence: TGTGCCACCAGTGACCTGACAGATGACATTCAGTACTTC.

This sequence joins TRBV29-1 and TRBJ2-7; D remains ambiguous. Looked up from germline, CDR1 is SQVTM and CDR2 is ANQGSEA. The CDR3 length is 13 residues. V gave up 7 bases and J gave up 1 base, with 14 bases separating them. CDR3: CSAERAESYEQYF. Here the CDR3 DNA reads TGCAGCGCCGAACGGGCCGAGTCCTACGAGCAGTACTTC.

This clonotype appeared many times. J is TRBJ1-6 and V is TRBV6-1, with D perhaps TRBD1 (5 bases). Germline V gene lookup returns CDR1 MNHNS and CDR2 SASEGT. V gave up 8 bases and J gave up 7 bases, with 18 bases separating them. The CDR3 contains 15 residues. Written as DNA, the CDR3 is TGTGCCAGCGAGGCTCGTGGGGGGAAGAATTCACCCCTCCACTTT. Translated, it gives CASEARGGKNSPLHF.

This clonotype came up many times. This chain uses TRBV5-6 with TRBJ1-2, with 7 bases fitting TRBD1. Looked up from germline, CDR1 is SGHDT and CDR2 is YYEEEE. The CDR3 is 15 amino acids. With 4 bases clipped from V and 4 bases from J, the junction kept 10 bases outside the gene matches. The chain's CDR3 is CASSGDRTGAYGYTF. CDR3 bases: TGTGCCAGCAGCGGGGATCGGACAGGCGCCTATGGCTACACCTTC.

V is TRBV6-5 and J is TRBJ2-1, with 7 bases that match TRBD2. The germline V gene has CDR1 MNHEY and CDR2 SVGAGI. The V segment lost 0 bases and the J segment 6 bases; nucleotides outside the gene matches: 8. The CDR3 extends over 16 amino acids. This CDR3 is CASSYSVRLAVNEQFF. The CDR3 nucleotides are TGTGCCAGCAGTTACTCTGTTCGGCTAGCGGTCAATGAGCAGTTCTTC.

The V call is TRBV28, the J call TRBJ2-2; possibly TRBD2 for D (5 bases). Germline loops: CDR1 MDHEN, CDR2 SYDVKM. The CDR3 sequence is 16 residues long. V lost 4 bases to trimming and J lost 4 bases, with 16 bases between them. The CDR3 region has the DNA TGTGCCAGCAGTTATGGAGCGTCTAGCATCACCGGGGAGCTGTTTTTT. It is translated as CASSYGASSITGELFF.

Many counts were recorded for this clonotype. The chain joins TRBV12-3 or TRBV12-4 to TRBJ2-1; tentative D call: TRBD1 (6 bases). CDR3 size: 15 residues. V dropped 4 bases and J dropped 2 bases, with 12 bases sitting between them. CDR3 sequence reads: CASSSLQGPYNEQFF. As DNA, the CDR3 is TGTGCCAGCAGTTCGTTACAGGGACCCTACAATGAGCAGTTCTTC.

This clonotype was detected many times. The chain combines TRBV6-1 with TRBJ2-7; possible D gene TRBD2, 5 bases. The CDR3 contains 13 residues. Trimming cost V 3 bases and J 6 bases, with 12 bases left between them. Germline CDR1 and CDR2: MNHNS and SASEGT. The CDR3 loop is CASSDRGLIEQYF. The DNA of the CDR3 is TGTGCCAGCAGTGACCGTGGACTGATCGAGCAGTACTTC.

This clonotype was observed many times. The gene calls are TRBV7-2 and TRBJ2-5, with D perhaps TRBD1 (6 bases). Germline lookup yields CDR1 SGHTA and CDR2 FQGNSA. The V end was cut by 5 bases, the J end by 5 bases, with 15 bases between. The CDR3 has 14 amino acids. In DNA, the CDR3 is TGTGCCAGCAGCCCGGACAGTATGAGGGAGACCCAGTACTTC. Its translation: CASSPDSMRETQYF.

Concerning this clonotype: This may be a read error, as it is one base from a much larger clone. CDR3: CASSRDIETVPYEQNF. The CDR3 bases are TGTGCCAGCAGTAGGGACATAGAAACAGTACCCTACGAGCAGAACTTC. The chain has TRBV6-5 and TRBJ2-7; TRBD1 is a possible D gene (6 bases). CDR1 and CDR2 (germline): MNHEY, SVGAGI. The CDR3 is made up of 16 amino acids.

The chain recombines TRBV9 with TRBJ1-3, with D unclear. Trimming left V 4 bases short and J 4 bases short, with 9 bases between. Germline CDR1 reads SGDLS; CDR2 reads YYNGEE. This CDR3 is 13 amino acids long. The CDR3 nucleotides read TGTGCCAGCAGCCCCCACGACGGAAACACCATATATTTT. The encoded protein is CASSPHDGNTIYF.

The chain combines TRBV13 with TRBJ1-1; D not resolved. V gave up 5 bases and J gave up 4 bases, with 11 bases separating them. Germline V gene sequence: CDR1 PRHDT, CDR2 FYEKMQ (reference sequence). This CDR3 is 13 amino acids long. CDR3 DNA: TGTGCCAGCAGCAGCAGCCGATCCACTGAAGCTTTCTTT. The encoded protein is CASSSSRSTEAFF.

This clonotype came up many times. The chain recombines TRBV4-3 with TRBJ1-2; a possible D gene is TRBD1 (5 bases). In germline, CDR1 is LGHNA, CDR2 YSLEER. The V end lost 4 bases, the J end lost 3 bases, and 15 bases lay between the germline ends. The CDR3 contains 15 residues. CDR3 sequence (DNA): TGCGCCAGCAGCCCCGACCCGGAGGGGTACTATGGCTACACCTTC. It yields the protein CASSPDPEGYYGYTF.

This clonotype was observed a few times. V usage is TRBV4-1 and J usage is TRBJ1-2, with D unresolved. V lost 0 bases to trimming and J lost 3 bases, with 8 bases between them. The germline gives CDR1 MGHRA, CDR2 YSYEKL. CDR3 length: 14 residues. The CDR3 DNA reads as TGCGCCAGCAGCCAAGACGCGGAGGACTATGGCTACACCTTC. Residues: CASSQDAEDYGYTF.